The clone carrying this T cell receptor beta chain was picked up a small number of times. Its antigen is not known. The entry originates in a study of beta chain features in type 1 diabetes. What was sequenced were expressed TCRB transcripts, since all of the isolated RNA had been reverse transcribed. Method: immunoSEQ multiplex PCR; TCRdb's copy keeps in-frame clones and lacks some. The table records 620,000 or so clones, around 16% of them present only once. Study-wide findings and caveats: In these data, an HLA type influence on TCRB rearrangement remained unresolved. Moderate yet significant TCRB CDR3 shortening was seen in Type 1 diabetes patients in all four CD4+ subsets. For patients, the naive, central memory and Treg TCRB repertoires appeared more alike than for healthy donors.

Using CD45RO/CCR7/CD25/CD127/CD95/CD27, CD4+ naive, central memory, regulatory and stem cell-like memory cells were sorted. The clonotype comes from a man between 18 and 35 years old in good health. Material for sequencing was naive CD4+ T cells from blood.

CDR3 region: CASSLGLATNTGELFF. CDR3 DNA sequence: TGTGCCAGCAGTCTTGGACTAGCGACGAACACCGGGGAGCTGTTTTTT. The chain joins TRBV6-6 to TRBJ2-2, with 9 nucleotides matching TRBD2. V trimming: 5 bases; J trimming: 0 bases; junction bases outside the gene matches: 4. Germline CDR1 is MNHNY and CDR2 is SVGAGI (reference sequence). This CDR3 spans 16 amino acids.